One T cell receptor beta chain is described in this entry. The sample belongs to a study of blood T cell repertoires in COVID-19. Germline V gene data show CDR1 as MNHNS and CDR2 as SASEGT. V was trimmed by 3 bases and J by 1 base, leaving 11 bases between them. The CDR3 sequence is 15 residues long. TCRdb's copy holds only in-frame clones and misses some; the assay was immunoSEQ multiplex PCR. Among about 40,000 clones listed, approximately 91% were seen once. The sequence derives from a human donor in a cohort sampled during active COVID-19. V usage is TRBV6-1 and J usage is TRBJ2-3; D is perhaps TRBD2 (6 bases). Sequences were obtained from peripheral blood. Here the CDR3 reads CASSERGLRTDTQYF. The DNA for the CDR3 is TGTGCCAGCAGTGAGCGGGGACTTCGCACAGATACGCAGTATTTT.